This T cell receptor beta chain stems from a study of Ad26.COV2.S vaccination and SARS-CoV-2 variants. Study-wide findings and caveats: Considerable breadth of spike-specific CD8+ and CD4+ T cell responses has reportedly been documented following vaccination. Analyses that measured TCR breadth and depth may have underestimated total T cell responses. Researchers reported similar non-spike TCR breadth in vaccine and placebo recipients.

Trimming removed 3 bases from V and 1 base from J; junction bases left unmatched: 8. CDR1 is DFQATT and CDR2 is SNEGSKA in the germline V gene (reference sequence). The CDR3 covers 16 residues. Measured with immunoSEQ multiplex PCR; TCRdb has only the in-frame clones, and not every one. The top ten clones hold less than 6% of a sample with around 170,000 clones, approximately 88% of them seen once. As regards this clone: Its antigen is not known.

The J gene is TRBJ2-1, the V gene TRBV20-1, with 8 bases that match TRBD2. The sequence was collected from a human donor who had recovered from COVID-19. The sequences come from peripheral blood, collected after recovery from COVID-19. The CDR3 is CSASPFLAGSYNEQFF. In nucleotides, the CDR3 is TGCAGTGCTAGTCCCTTTTTAGCGGGGTCCTACAATGAGCAGTTCTTC.